This TCR beta chain comes out of a study of blood T cell repertoires in COVID-19. Profiling relied on immunoSEQ multiplex PCR, and the TCRdb table lists in-frame clones only, not all of them. The sample has about 150,000 clones; around 90% are singletons. Germline-derived CDR1 and CDR2 are LNHNV and YYDKDF (reference sequence). With V trimmed by 0 bases and J by 8 bases, 8 bases remained unmatched. The CDR3 is made up of 16 amino acids. This receptor was obtained from a middle-aged woman who had been exposed to COVID-19. This chain connects TRBV15 to TRBJ1-4; 8 bases agree with TRBD1. What was sequenced was PBMCs or T cells enriched from blood (not recorded which). In DNA form, the CDR3 reads TGTGCCACCAGCAGAGAGGGGGGGACAGGTTGGGAAAAACTGTTTTTT. As protein: CATSREGGTGWEKLFF. The full variable domain, completed using reference TRBV15 and TRBJ1-4, is DAMVIQNPRYQVTQFGKPVTLSCSQTLNHNVMYWYQQKSSQAPKLLFHYYDKDFNNEADTPDNFQSRRPNTSFCFLDIRSPGLGDTAMYLCATSREGGTGWEKLFFGSGTQLSVL.